This entry lists 14 T cell receptor beta chains sequenced from one sample in a study of blood T cell repertoires in COVID-19. Using immunoSEQ multiplex PCR, the repertoire was profiled, and TCRdb retains in-frame clones only, with some absent. The sample consists of around 160,000 clones, 88% of them appearing once. The sequencing sample was made of peripheral blood. The source of these receptors is a human donor in a cohort sampled during active COVID-19.

Only a few counts were recorded for this clone. The chain links TRBV30 to TRBJ1-1; 7 bases are a match to TRBD1. CDR3 length: 11 amino acids. V lost 2 bases to trimming and J lost 8 bases; unmatched junction nucleotides: 2. Germline V CDR1 and CDR2: GTSNPN, SVGIG (reference sequence). CDR3 amino acids: CAWSPDREAFF. DNA of the CDR3: TGTGCCTGGAGTCCGGACAGGGAAGCTTTCTTT. Supplemented by reference TRBV30 and TRBJ1-1, the full variable domain reads SQTIHQWPATLVQPVGSPLSLECTVEGTSNPNLYWYRQAAGRGLQLLFYSVGIGQISSEVPQNLSASRPQDRQFILSSKKLLLSDSGFYLCAWSPDREAFFGQGTRLTVV.

The sample holds a few counts of this clone. This chain uses TRBV9 with TRBJ1-3; D call uncertain. Germline V lookup: CDR1 SGDLS, CDR2 YYNGEE. The CDR3 consists of 15 residues. Between the trimmed V and J ends, which lost 4 bases and 0 bases, there was a span of 11 bases. CDR3 region: CASSSVGSSGNTIYF. In DNA, the CDR3 is TGTGCCAGCAGCTCAGTAGGGAGCTCTGGAAACACCATATATTTT.

This chain joins TRBV27 and TRBJ1-4; 9 bases line up with TRBD1. Germline trimming cut 5 bases from V and 1 base from J; bases unmatched to any gene: 8. The CDR3 is 17 amino acids. The germline gives CDR1 MNHEY, CDR2 SMNVEV (reference sequence). The DNA for the CDR3 is TGTGCCAGCAGTCCCCGGACAGGGGACTTAACTAATGAAAAACTGTTTTTT. Its protein product is CASSPRTGDLTNEKLFF.

The gene calls are TRBV28 and TRBJ2-7; 8 bases are shared with TRBD2. Germline CDR1 is MDHEN and CDR2 is SYDVKM. V shed 6 bases, J shed 3 bases, and the junction held 10 bases outside the gene matches. This CDR3 spans 15 amino acids. CDR3 nucleotides: TGTGCCAGCAGCCTCCAGCGGGAGTTGGGCTACGAGCAGTACTTC. Amino acid sequence: CASSLQRELGYEQYF.

The chain employs TRBV7-8 and TRBJ2-3, with a possible D match to TRBD2 (6 bases). V lost 1 base to trimming and J lost 1 base, with 9 bases between them. CDR1 is SGHVS, CDR2 FQNEAQ, per germline. CDR3 length equals 15 residues. CDR3 residues: CASSLVSGRTDTQYF. As DNA, the CDR3 is TGTGCCAGCAGCTTAGTTAGCGGTCGCACAGATACGCAGTATTTT.

The chain uses TRBV28 and TRBJ1-4; 7 positions agree with TRBD1. Germline V gene data show CDR1 as MDHEN and CDR2 as SYDVKM. This CDR3 is built from 12 residues. Trimming took 6 bases from V and 8 from J; bases not matched to a gene: 3. The CDR3 DNA is TGTGCCAGCAGGACAGGGAACGAAAAACTGTTTTTT. Its protein is CASRTGNEKLFF. The whole variable domain, remainder taken from reference TRBV28 and TRBJ1-4, is DVKVTQSSRYLVKRTGEKVFLECVQDMDHENMFWYRQDPGLGLRLIYFSYDVKMKEKGDIPEGYSVSREKKERFSLILESASTNQTSMYLCASRTGNEKLFFGSGTQLSVL.

This clone is labeled medium-sized. The chain carries TRBV4-3 and TRBJ2-7; the match to TRBD1 covers 7 bases. In germline, CDR1 is LGHNA, CDR2 YSLEER. V trimming: 0 bases; J trimming: 3 bases; junction bases outside the gene matches: 8. The length of the CDR3 is 16 residues. The CDR3 DNA reads as TGCGCCAGCAGCCAAGATTACAGGGGCATGGACTACGAGCAGTACTTC. Protein sequence: CASSQDYRGMDYEQYF.

J is TRBJ2-5 and V is TRBV6-7; 9 nucleotides align to TRBD2. TRBV6-7 is sorted into the ORF group, with uncertain function. CDR3 length: 18 amino acids. Trimming at V came to 1 base and at J to 1 base, leaving 10 bases not matched to a gene. CDR3 DNA: TGTGCCAGCAGTTACTTCATTACTAGCGGGCAACTCCAAGAGACCCAGTACTTC. This codes for CASSYFITSGQLQETQYF.

The chain employs TRBV27 and TRBJ2-7; D not resolved. V was cut by 6 bases and J by 3 bases, with 15 bases left in between. Per germline, CDR1 MNHEY and CDR2 SMNVEV (reference sequence). The CDR3 extends over 14 amino acids. The CDR3 reads CASRRDARNYEQYF. CDR3 DNA: TGTGCCAGCAGACGTGACGCGAGGAACTACGAGCAGTACTTC.

The J gene is TRBJ1-1, the V gene TRBV6-6, with 9 bases aligning to TRBD1. The V segment lost 5 bases and the J segment 5 bases; nucleotides outside the gene matches: 12. Germline loops: CDR1 MNHNY, CDR2 SVGAGI (reference sequence). The CDR3 length is 16 residues. The CDR3 region is CASSRNLQGARTEAFF. CDR3 sequence (DNA): TGTGCCAGCAGTCGAAACCTACAGGGGGCGAGAACTGAAGCTTTCTTT.

This sequence joins TRBV5-1 and TRBJ1-1, with D maybe TRBD1 (6 bases). The ends were cut back, 0 bases at V and 2 bases at J, with 14 bases in the middle. The length of the CDR3 is 16 residues. CDR1 is SGHRS and CDR2 is YFSETQ in the germline V gene. The CDR3 region has the DNA TGCGCCAGCAGCTTGGCCGGCTCGGGGGGCAACACTGAAGCTTTCTTT. Translating gives CASSLAGSGGNTEAFF.

The table lists this clone with a count of one. The CDR3 protein is CASKLAGTAYEQYF. CDR3 in DNA: TGCGCCAGCAAACTAGCGGGGACCGCCTACGAGCAGTACTTC. V usage is TRBV10-2 and J usage is TRBJ2-7; 10 bases agree with TRBD2. V gave up 7 bases and J gave up 2 bases; unmatched junction bases: 5. Germline V gene lookup returns CDR1 WSHSY and CDR2 SAAADI. This CDR3 is 14 amino acids long.

J is TRBJ1-1 and V is TRBV3-1 (or the pseudogene TRBV3-2); a possible D gene is TRBD1 (5 bases). Germline CDR1 and CDR2: LGHDT and YNNKEL (reference sequence). Trimming cost V 4 bases and J 3 bases, with 12 bases left between them. The CDR3 has 14 residues. CDR3 DNA sequence: TGTGCCAGCAGCCGTTCGGGGGGTCACACTGAAGCTTTCTTT. It is translated as CASSRSGGHTEAFF.

The table lists this clone with a few counts. The chain links TRBV7-2 to TRBJ2-7; 7 bases are shared with TRBD2. Germline V gives CDR1 SGHTA, CDR2 FQGNSA. V gave up 3 bases and J gave up 3 bases; unmatched junction bases: 2. This CDR3 comprises 13 residues. The CDR3 spells CASSLGGVYEQYF. The DNA of the CDR3 is TGTGCCAGCAGCTTGGGGGGGGTCTACGAGCAGTACTTC. Full variable domain (remainder filled in from reference TRBV7-2 and TRBJ2-7): GAGVSQSPSNKVTEKGKDVELRCDPISGHTALYWYRQSLGQGLEFLIYFQGNSAPDKSGLPSDRFSAERTGGSVSTLTIQRTQQEDSAVYLCASSLGGVYEQYFGPGTRLTVT.